This paragraph reports one TCR beta chain. Its specificity is not known. This sample was taken from a study of T cell repertoires in cytomegalovirus infection. Study-wide background: Use of recently identified HLA-C-restricted and well-studied HLA-B-restricted CMV epitopes was part of the study. General study findings and limits: Cumulative public TCR beta family frequency identified CMV carriers with the relevant HLA.

TCRdb ran MiXCR on the reads and lists one entry per CDR3 protein. The repertoire holds approximately 1,000,000 distinct CDR3 sequences, with roughly 30% as singletons. CDR3 length: 14 residues. Germline V gives CDR1 SGDLS, CDR2 YYNGEE. Unmatched junction bases numbered 3, after V lost 5 bases and J lost 2 bases. The receptor's source is a human donor in good health (CMV status not recorded). Some clones in this sample may be carry-over from other donors' samples. The sample consisted of cultured CD8+ T cells from PBMCs, taken from culture after CMV antigen stimulation. The rearrangement links TRBV9 to TRBJ1-2, with 10 bases fitting TRBD1. CDR3 residues: CASRTDRGNYGYTF. Written as DNA, the CDR3 is TGTGCCAGCAGAACGGACAGGGGGAACTATGGCTACACCTTC.